These 27 T cell receptor beta chains came from one sample sequenced in a study of T cell responses to AZD1222 COVID-19 vaccine. This table comes from immunoSEQ multiplex PCR, and its TCRdb copy is limited to in-frame clones, with some not included. Among some 130,000 clones listed, 93% were seen once. The input for sequencing was peripheral blood, taken on day 0 of AZD1222 vaccination. Receptors originate from an adult in good health.

A single count supports this clone. This chain uses TRBV6-5 with TRBJ1-4; D is uncertain. CDR3 size: 15 residues. V lost 0 bases and J 0 bases, leaving 5 bases between the germline ends. The germline V gene has CDR1 MNHEY and CDR2 SVGAGI. The CDR3 loop reads CASSYSQATNEKLFF. The CDR3 bases are TGTGCCAGCAGTTACTCTCAAGCAACTAATGAAAAACTGTTTTTT.

This clone was observed once. V usage is TRBV6-1 and J usage is TRBJ1-1; D ambiguous. This CDR3 has 13 residues. V was cut by 2 bases and J by 6 bases, with 10 bases left in between. The V gene's germline CDR1 is MNHNS and CDR2 SASEGT. The chain's CDR3 is CASSESGRPEAFF. CDR3 nucleotides: TGTGCCAGCAGTGAATCCGGGCGGCCTGAAGCTTTCTTT.

The gene calls are TRBV27 and TRBJ1-1; D is unresolved. Trimming cost V 5 bases and J 1 base, with 8 bases left between them. CDR1 is MNHEY, CDR2 SMNVEV, per germline (reference sequence). This CDR3 is 13 amino acids long. CDR3 coding DNA: TGTGCCAGCAGTGACAAAAAGAACACTGAAGCTTTCTTT. Translating it yields CASSDKKNTEAFF.

In nucleotides, the CDR3 is TGCGCCAGCAGCCCGGGACAGGGCCCTAACTATGGCTACACCTTC. It yields the protein CASSPGQGPNYGYTF. V usage is TRBV5-1 and J usage is TRBJ1-2, with TRBD1 matching 9 bases. There are 15 residues in the CDR3. CDR1 and CDR2 from the germline V gene are SGHRS and YFSETQ. V lost 4 bases and J lost 0; bases outside the gene matches: 4.

The chain joins TRBV5-4 to TRBJ1-2, with unresolved D. The V gene lost 0 bases and the J gene lost 4 bases, with 10 bases spanning the gap. CDR1 is SGHNT and CDR2 is YYREEE in the germline V gene (reference sequence). There are 14 residues in the CDR3. DNA of the CDR3: TGTGCCAGCAGCTTGGTAAAGGGAGCCTATGGCTACACCTTC. This encodes CASSLVKGAYGYTF.

J is TRBJ1-2 and V is TRBV6-5; D may be TRBD1 (5 bases). Deletions cut 6 bases from V and 9 bases from J, with 14 bases between. This CDR3 comprises 12 residues. Germline CDR1 and CDR2: MNHEY and SVGAGI. The CDR3 protein is CASSAQGDRYTF. CDR3 in DNA: TGTGCCAGCAGCGCTCAAGGGGACCGCTACACCTTC.

The chain uses TRBV5-1 and TRBJ2-1; D possibly corresponds to TRBD1 (5 bases). The V end was cut by 0 bases, the J end by 7 bases, with 5 bases between. The CDR3 sequence is 12 residues long. The germline gives CDR1 SGHRS, CDR2 YFSETQ. CDR3 sequence (DNA): TGCGCCAGCAGCTTGGAGGGGAATGAGCAGTTCTTC. Amino acids: CASSLEGNEQFF.

The rearrangement links TRBV6-6 to TRBJ1-5; 8 positions match TRBD1. With 7 bases clipped from V and 2 bases from J, the junction kept 7 bases outside the gene matches. CDR1 and CDR2 from the germline V gene are MNHNY and SVGAGI (reference sequence). The CDR3 sequence is 15 residues long. For the CDR3, the DNA is TGTGCCAGCACCGTTCTGGGACAGGGCAATCAGCCCCAGCATTTT. Amino acid sequence: CASTVLGQGNQPQHF.

The chain links TRBV4-2 to TRBJ2-1; D possibly matches TRBD1 or TRBD2 (5 bases each). Germline V lookup: CDR1 LGHNA, CDR2 YNFKEQ. V dropped 3 bases and J dropped 6 bases, with 15 bases sitting between them. CDR3 length: 15 amino acids. The chain's CDR3 is CASSQPRDLANEQFF. The CDR3 nucleotides are TGTGCCAGCAGCCAGCCCAGGGACCTCGCCAATGAGCAGTTCTTC.

The rearrangement uses TRBV11-3 and TRBJ2-7; 7 nucleotides match TRBD1. J was trimmed by 3 bases and V by 7 bases; bases with no gene match: 6. The CDR3 extends over 13 amino acids. CDR1 SGHNT and CDR2 YENEEA come from the germline V gene. The CDR3 loop reads CASTRTGIYEQYF. CDR3 bases: TGTGCCAGCACCAGGACAGGAATCTACGAGCAGTACTTC.

J is TRBJ1-2 and V is TRBV29-1; D perhaps matches TRBD1 (5 bases). V dropped 6 bases and J dropped 4 bases, with 18 bases sitting between them. The CDR3 is 14 residues long. Germline V gene data show CDR1 as SQVTM and CDR2 as ANQGSEA. Here the CDR3 DNA reads TGCAGCGTGGGGGGATCTCAGGGTGTCTATGGCTACACCTTC. Amino acids: CSVGGSQGVYGYTF.

The chain has TRBV5-8 and TRBJ2-1; D remains unclear. V shed 2 bases and J shed 4 bases, with 16 bases lying between them. CDR3 length: 16 amino acids. Germline CDR1 SGHTS, CDR2 YDEGEE. The CDR3 DNA reads TGTGCCAGCAGCTTAAGTCGCGGTCTCGGTTACAATGAGCAGTTCTTC. Encoded protein: CASSLSRGLGYNEQFF.

The chain carries TRBV30 and TRBJ2-7; 11 bases are a match to TRBD2. The germline gives CDR1 GTSNPN, CDR2 SVGIG (reference sequence). The trim removed 2 bases at V and 0 bases at J, leaving 6 bases unmatched. The CDR3 spans 16 residues. CDR3 DNA sequence: TGTGCCTGGAGTAAACTAGCGGGAGTGCGCTCCTACGAGCAGTACTTC. This translates into CAWSKLAGVRSYEQYF.

This rearrangement joins TRBV29-1 to TRBJ2-5; 7 bases are shared with TRBD1. There are 12 residues in the CDR3. CDR1 is SQVTM and CDR2 is ANQGSEA in the germline V gene. V lost 8 bases and J lost 5; bases outside the gene matches: 8. The CDR3 nucleotides read TGCAGCCTAGGGGGCGTGGGGGAGACCCAGTACTTC. This codes for CSLGGVGETQYF.

The chain carries TRBV5-6 and TRBJ1-1; the D gene is possibly TRBD1 (5 bases). The V gene lost 3 bases and the J gene lost 6 bases, with 12 bases spanning the gap. The CDR3 runs 13 residues. Germline assignment: CDR1 SGHDT and CDR2 YYEEEE. Here the CDR3 DNA reads TGTGCCAGCAGCTACCTAGAGGGGTCTGAAGCTTTCTTT. It specifies CASSYLEGSEAFF.

This clone was recorded only once. This chain links TRBV28 with TRBJ1-2; 9 bases are shared with TRBD1. The CDR3 covers 13 residues. Germline V gene sequence: CDR1 MDHEN, CDR2 SYDVKM. V gave up 5 bases and J gave up 6 bases; unmatched junction bases: 4. This CDR3 is CASSGQGWHGYTF. The CDR3 DNA reads TGTGCCAGCAGTGGACAGGGGTGGCATGGCTACACCTTC.

The chain combines TRBV7-9 with TRBJ1-6; D unresolved. V was cut by 5 bases and J by 3 bases, with 11 bases left in between. CDR1 is SEHNR and CDR2 is FQNEAQ in the germline V gene (reference sequence). This CDR3 region has 15 residues. The CDR3 region is CASSPPGVYNSPLHF. CDR3 bases: TGTGCCAGCAGCCCGCCCGGTGTCTATAATTCACCCCTCCACTTT. Looking up the rest from reference TRBV7-9 and TRBJ1-6 gives the full variable domain: DTGVSQNPRHKITKRGQNVTFRCDPISEHNRLYWYRQTLGQGPEFLTYFQNEAQLEKSRLLSDRFSAERPKGSFSTLEIQRTEQGDSAMYLCASSPPGVYNSPLHFGNGTRLTVT.

V and J are TRBV11-2 and TRBJ1-4; D ambiguous. The V and J ends lost 0 bases and 12 bases respectively, with 14 bases between them. CDR1 is SGHAT, CDR2 FQNNGV, per germline. The CDR3 runs 14 residues. The DNA of the CDR3 is TGTGCCAGCAGCTTAGATTATAGGCGCGACGAACTGTTTTTT. This gives the protein CASSLDYRRDELFF.

The J gene is TRBJ2-7, the V gene TRBV20-1; D call uncertain. V dropped 4 bases and J dropped 6 bases, with 10 bases sitting between them. Per germline, CDR1 DFQATT and CDR2 SNEGSKA (reference sequence). There are 11 residues in the CDR3. Here the CDR3 reads CSAKTWGEQYF. The CDR3 DNA follows: TGCAGTGCTAAGACTTGGGGCGAGCAGTACTTC.

The chain has TRBV6-5 and TRBJ1-2; D may be TRBD1 (6 bases). The CDR3 extends over 14 amino acids. Per the germline V gene, CDR1 is MNHEY and CDR2 is SVGAGI. The V end was cut by 5 bases, the J end by 4 bases, with 14 bases between. CDR3 residues: CASSPGQPLYGYTF. CDR3 bases: TGTGCCAGCAGTCCAGGACAGCCCCTCTATGGCTACACCTTC.

The chain employs TRBV6-5 and TRBJ1-2; the D gene is possibly TRBD1 (5 bases). This CDR3 region has 13 residues. Deletions cut 6 bases from V and 8 bases from J, with 16 bases between. CDR1 is MNHEY, CDR2 SVGAGI, per germline. The CDR3 loop reads CASRTDLGQGYTF. The CDR3 DNA reads as TGTGCCAGCAGAACGGATCTGGGGCAAGGCTACACCTTC.

The J gene is TRBJ1-6, the V gene TRBV7-8; 7 nucleotides match TRBD1. Germline CDR1 is SGHVS and CDR2 is FQNEAQ. The trim removed 3 bases at V and 8 bases at J, leaving 7 bases unmatched. There are 15 residues in the CDR3. CDR3 sequence: CASSFDRDSYSPLHF. The DNA of the CDR3 is TGTGCCAGCAGCTTCGACAGGGACTCTTATTCACCCCTCCACTTT.

J is TRBJ1-1 and V is TRBV6-6; D is unclear. Per germline, CDR1 MNHNY and CDR2 SVGAGI (reference sequence). Deletions cut 8 bases from V and 0 bases from J, with 4 bases between. The CDR3 spans 11 residues. The CDR3: CASGLNTEAFF. CDR3 bases: TGTGCCAGCGGGCTGAACACTGAAGCTTTCTTT.

This clone has only one observation. This chain joins TRBV28 and TRBJ1-2; D gene unclear. This CDR3 spans 14 amino acids. CDR1 is MDHEN and CDR2 is SYDVKM in the germline V gene. Trimming left V 5 bases short and J 8 bases short, with 18 bases between. The CDR3: CASSTTDHPGGYTF. CDR3 nucleotides: TGTGCCAGCAGTACTACGGATCACCCGGGCGGCTACACCTTC.

CDR3 protein: CASQGLAGLDEQFF. CDR3 bases: TGTGCCAGTCAAGGACTAGCGGGACTAGATGAGCAGTTCTTC. The gene calls are TRBV11-2 and TRBJ2-1; TRBD2 matches 12 bases. The ends lost 9 bases at V and 8 bases at J; junction bases unmatched: 8. Per germline, CDR1 SGHAT and CDR2 FQNNGV. The CDR3 runs to 14 residues.

The rearrangement links TRBV6-1 to TRBJ1-2, with D tentatively TRBD1 (5 bases). This CDR3 comprises 14 residues. Trimming stripped 1 base from V and 7 bases from J, with 13 bases between. The germline V gene has CDR1 MNHNS and CDR2 SASEGT. CDR3 in amino acids: CASSEGGDWGGYTF. Here the CDR3 DNA reads TGTGCCAGCAGTGAAGGGGGGGATTGGGGTGGCTACACCTTC.

The rearrangement links TRBV2 to TRBJ1-4; 9 bases are a match to TRBD1. Germline V gene data show CDR1 as SNHLY and CDR2 as FYNNEI. V shed 4 bases and J 7 bases; nucleotides not matched to a gene: 4. The CDR3 is made up of 14 amino acids. The CDR3 DNA sequence: TGTGCCAGCAGTGGGACAGGGGTAGGTGAAAAACTGTTTTTT. It encodes CASSGTGVGEKLFF.